This T cell receptor beta chain was documented in a study of T cells in Graves' hyperthyroidism and ophthalmopathy. Findings and caveats of the study: Also found in blood were most expanded thyroid clonotypes above 0.001. By a 13 V-J model, ophthalmopathy was set apart from stable hyperthyroidism. Progression to ophthalmopathy was predicted a median of approximately 6.4 months early.

TCR beta CDR3 regions were amplified from RNA transcripts. The primer set for the first-round RT-PCR of the TCR CDR3 was HTBI. TCRdb redid the calling of the multiplex PCR reads with MiXCR, one entry per CDR3 protein. The table records about 420,000 distinct CDR3 sequences, about a sixth of them present only once. The table lists this clonotype with a few counts. The antigen remains unidentified. Patients were excluded for uncontrolled infection, other autoimmune disease, pregnancy or lactation. Germline V gene lookup returns CDR1 MGHDK and CDR2 SYGVNS. Trimming left V 6 bases short and J 5 bases short, with 10 bases between. The CDR3 loop spans 12 amino acids.

This receptor was obtained from a young woman with Graves' hyperthyroidism. The rearrangement links TRBV25-1 to TRBJ1-2; D not resolved. The source material was blood. The CDR3 loop is CASSGERYGYTF. CDR3 nucleotides: TGTGCCAGCAGCGGAGAGCGGTATGGCTACACCTTC.